The clone carrying this T cell receptor (beta chain) was detected only a few times. Its antigen remains unidentified. This entry comes from a study of T-cell memory formation after mild COVID-19. Study results and limitations: Specificity for SARS-CoV-2 was not confirmed among the second-wave clones peaking on day 37.

Germline CDR1 and CDR2: SNHLY and FYNNEI. The V end was cut by 5 bases, the J end by 4 bases, with 17 bases between. There are 15 residues in the CDR3. One entry per CDR3 protein, called by TCRdb with MiXCR from the 5' RACE reads. The table lists fewer than 300,000 distinct CDR3 sequences, roughly a sixth of them singletons. The receptor was isolated from a man between 18 and 35 years old who had mild COVID-19 (a few samples of this study predate the infection). Cell type and time point are not known. The V call is TRBV2, the J call TRBJ2-5; D perhaps matches TRBD1 (6 bases). Sequencing was performed on PBMCs or a T cell subset sorted from them (not recorded which). The CDR3 DNA reads TGTGCCAGCAGTTCGCAAGGACAGTATAGAGAGACCCAGTACTTC. As protein: CASSSQGQYRETQYF.